This T cell receptor (beta chain) derives from a study of radiotherapy plus CTLA-4 blockade in lung cancer (dated by TCRdb to 2016 to 2019). Background for the entire study: Among enrolled patients, about 19% had an objective response and 25% to 35% reached disease control.

In this study, focal radiation therapy paired with CTLA-4 blockade (ipilimumab) was tested in patients who had chemo-refractory metastatic non-small-cell lung cancer. Results the study describes overall, beyond this receptor: After treatment with radiotherapy and ipilimumab, TCR clones that came from tumors expanded in the peripheral blood. The strongest predictors of response were reported to be early dynamic shifts in blood T cell clones along with a rise in serum interferon-beta following radiation.

After removal of 3 bases from V and 11 bases from J, the junction retains 10 bases not matched to a gene. Via the germline V gene, CDR1 is SGDLS and CDR2 YYNGEE. Taken from cysteine to phenylalanine, the CDR3 has 13 residues. Of the read, only the CDR3 DNA is kept; its 39 bases are in frame from base 1. Worth noting for this clone: What antigen it recognizes has not been identified. Within one base of it there is no much larger clone, and no base qualities were kept.

Library preparation used the immunoSEQ multiplex PCR assay. TCRdb retrieved this table from immuneACCESS and kept in-frame rearrangements only. Not all clones are present; in checked studies, unresolved V genes account for under half, and no reason is known for the remainder. The sample includes 80,000 to 95,000 clones, with roughly four fifths observed a single time. Jointly, the top ten make up 0.82% of the sample. The sequencing here drew on peripheral blood, taken from a patient treated with radiotherapy plus ipilimumab. The sequence derives from a human donor with non-small cell lung cancer who had stable disease on radiotherapy plus ipilimumab. The chain links TRBV9 with TRBJ1-1; a stretch of 7 junction bases matches TRBD1. The CDR3 sequence is CASSATRQGVAFF. The DNA sequence reads TGTGCCAGCAGCGCAACCAGACAGGGAGTTGCTTTCTTT.